Listed below are T cell receptor beta chains from one sample, sequenced in a study of cytomegalovirus exposure and HLA in healthy donors. Measured with immunoSEQ multiplex PCR; TCRdb has only the in-frame clones, and not every one. Among roughly 170,000 clones listed, 80% were seen once. The sequenced sample was PBMCs. Receptor source: a boy between 10 and 17 years old in good health and CMV-seronegative. Both conserved end residues are part of each CDR3. D genes are given only for firm matches. Clone size is given for some rows only: seen once, a few or many times, or a class if the clone is expanded.

.	TRBV30	TRBD1	TRBJ2-3	CAWNTFGQGSDTQYF	TGTGCCTGGAACACTTTCGGACAGGGGTCAGATACGCAGTATTTT
few	TRBV7-2	TRBD2	TRBJ2-7	CASSLTGTSNYEQYF	TGTGCCAGCAGCTTAACCGGGACTAGCAACTACGAGCAGTACTTC
.	TRBV5-1	.	TRBJ2-1	CASSFNTRRESNEQFF	TGCGCCAGCAGCTTTAACACCCGGAGGGAGAGCAATGAGCAGTTCTTC
few	TRBV27	.	TRBJ1-2	CASSRQGEYGYTF	TGTGCCAGCAGTCGTCAGGGCGAGTATGGCTACACCTTC
.	TRBV4-3	TRBD1	TRBJ1-5	CASSQATGGWQPQHF	TGCGCCAGCAGCCAAGCGACAGGGGGCTGGCAGCCCCAGCATTTT
.	TRBV7-9	.	TRBJ1-6	CASSLALGSSPLHF	TGTGCCAGCAGCTTAGCGCTGGGGAGTTCACCCCTCCACTTT
.	TRBV5-4	.	TRBJ1-2	CASSYETRGYGHTF	TGTGCCAGCAGCTACGAAACTCGGGGGTATGGCCACACCTTC
.	TRBV7-9	.	TRBJ1-1	CASSVGGFTEAFF	TGTGCCAGCAGCGTGGGGGGTTTTACTGAAGCTTTCTTT
few	TRBV29-1	.	TRBJ1-5	CSAQGAIGQPQHF	TGCAGCGCACAGGGTGCGATCGGTCAGCCCCAGCATTTT
.	TRBV7-9	TRBD2	TRBJ2-3	CSSSSPFSGGPGETQYF	TGTTCCAGCAGCTCCCCGTTTAGCGGGGGGCCCGGGGAGACGCAGTATTTT
.	TRBV9	.	TRBJ1-4	CASSDRTGNEKLFF	TGTGCCAGCAGTGACAGGACGGGTAATGAAAAACTGTTTTTT
.	TRBV6-4	.	TRBJ2-3	CASPDRGPDLTDTQYF	TGTGCCAGCCCGGACCGGGGTCCTGACCTCACAGATACGCAGTATTTT
.	TRBV10-3	.	TRBJ2-6	CAISESDQETRLEIGANVLTF	TGTGCCATCAGTGAGTCGGACCAAGAGACTAGACTGGAAATTGGGGCCAACGTCCTGACTTTC
.	TRBV6-1	.	TRBJ1-2	CASSEAGQNYGYTF	TGTGCCAGCAGTGAAGCCGGACAGAACTATGGCTACACCTTC
.	TRBV6-5	TRBD1	TRBJ1-3	CASSHDRGTGNTIYF	TGTGCCAGCAGTCACGACAGGGGGACCGGAAACACCATATATTTT
.	TRBV9	TRBD2	TRBJ2-2	CASSLYGGGNTGELFF	TGTGCCAGCAGCTTATATGGGGGGGGGAACACCGGGGAGCTGTTTTTT
.	TRBV7-9	TRBD1	TRBJ1-2	CSSNQQGAWGYTF	TGTTCCAGCAACCAACAGGGGGCTTGGGGCTACACCTTC
.	TRBV2	.	TRBJ2-1	CASSAFGRGNEQFF	TGTGCCAGCAGTGCGTTTGGCAGGGGCAATGAGCAGTTCTTC
.	TRBV6-5	.	TRBJ1-3	CASTIDRTAGNTIYF	TGTGCCAGCACTATAGACAGGACGGCTGGAAACACCATATATTTT
.	TRBV6-1	TRBD1	TRBJ2-7	CASTLIRTGSYEQYF	TGTGCCAGCACGCTTATTAGGACAGGGTCATACGAGCAGTACTTC
.	TRBV6-1	.	TRBJ1-5	CASSDRGEYQPQHF	TGTGCCAGCAGTGACAGGGGAGAGTATCAGCCCCAGCATTTT
.	TRBV7-8	.	TRBJ1-1	CASSLNYGLNTEAFF	TGTGCCAGCAGCTTAAACTACGGATTGAACACTGAAGCTTTCTTT
few	TRBV7-2	TRBD1	TRBJ2-5	CASSFIPGQTGGTQYF	TGTGCCAGCAGCTTCATACCGGGACAGACAGGGGGGACCCAGTACTTC
.	TRBV11-3	.	TRBJ1-2	CASRGGSGYTF	TGTGCCAGCAGGGGGGGTTCTGGCTACACCTTC
.	TRBV5-1	.	TRBJ1-1	CVSSWEGGNTEAFF	TGCGTCAGCAGCTGGGAGGGGGGCAACACTGAAGCTTTCTTT
.	TRBV12-5	TRBD1	TRBJ2-3	CASGTIPGQNTDTQYF	TGTGCTAGTGGAACTATCCCGGGACAGAACACAGATACGCAGTATTTT
.	TRBV6-1	.	TRBJ1-2	CASSTDSDTNYGYTF	TGTGCCAGCAGTACAGACAGTGATACTAACTATGGCTACACCTTC
.	TRBV7-9	TRBD2	TRBJ2-1	CASSRRGLAGGGRQFF	TGTGCCAGCAGCCGACGGGGACTAGCGGGAGGAGGTCGGCAGTTCTTC
.	TRBV11-3	TRBD2	TRBJ2-3	CASSHRTSDFGTDTQYF	TGTGCCAGCAGCCACAGGACTAGCGATTTCGGGACAGATACGCAGTATTTT
.	TRBV7-6	TRBD1	TRBJ2-7	CASSRDRGREQYF	TGTGCCAGCAGCCGGGACAGGGGGCGGGAGCAGTACTTC
.	TRBV7-9	TRBD1	TRBJ1-2	CASSFPGQGVFNYGYTF	TGTGCCAGCAGCTTCCCGGGACAGGGGGTTTTTAACTATGGCTACACCTTC
.	TRBV18	.	TRBJ1-1	CASWKGQKQELNTEAFF	TGTGCCAGCTGGAAAGGACAGAAACAAGAATTGAACACTGAAGCTTTCTTT
.	TRBV29-1	.	TRBJ1-1	CSVRETEAFF	TGCAGCGTGCGCGAGACTGAAGCTTTCTTT
.	TRBV2	TRBD2	TRBJ2-1	CASSLQVRGGLYNEQFF	TGTGCCAGCAGCCTCCAAGTGCGGGGGGGCCTCTACAATGAGCAGTTCTTC
.	TRBV2	TRBD2	TRBJ2-5	CASRATSAAIQETQYF	TGTGCCAGCAGAGCCACTAGCGCGGCGATCCAAGAGACCCAGTACTTC
.	TRBV27	.	TRBJ1-5	CASSLTEASQPQHF	TGTGCCAGCAGTTTGACAGAGGCTAGTCAGCCCCAGCATTTT
.	TRBV5-5	TRBD2	TRBJ2-6	CASSLGAGLSAGANVLTF	TGTGCCAGCAGCTTGGGAGCGGGGCTCTCGGCCGGGGCCAACGTCCTGACTTTC
.	TRBV10-2	TRBD2	TRBJ2-2	CASSSPAGVVSGELFF	TGCGCCAGCAGTTCACCAGCGGGAGTGGTTTCCGGGGAGCTGTTTTTT
.	TRBV4-2	.	TRBJ1-2	CASSPERGVGYTF	TGTGCCAGCAGCCCGGAGCGGGGAGTTGGCTACACCTTC
.	TRBV4-3	.	TRBJ2-2	CASSQVRDTGELFF	TGCGCCAGCAGCCAAGTCCGGGATACCGGGGAGCTGTTTTTT
.	TRBV7-2	TRBD1	TRBJ2-1	CASGGQGWLGEQFF	TGTGCCAGCGGCGGACAGGGTTGGCTTGGTGAGCAGTTCTTC
.	TRBV6-5	.	TRBJ1-4	CASRPQGATNEKLFF	TGTGCCAGCAGACCGCAGGGTGCAACTAATGAAAAACTGTTTTTT
.	TRBV11-1	TRBD2	TRBJ2-5	CASSFITAGASETQYF	TGTGCCAGCAGCTTTATCACGGCGGGAGCCTCAGAGACCCAGTACTTC
.	TRBV18	TRBD1	TRBJ1-5	CASSSSLGTGRNQPQHF	TGTGCCAGCTCGTCAAGCCTTGGGACAGGCCGCAATCAGCCCCAGCATTTT
.	TRBV29-1	TRBD1	TRBJ2-7	CSVEDRGQGYEQYF	TGCAGCGTTGAAGATCGCGGACAGGGCTACGAGCAGTACTTC
.	TRBV4-3	TRBD1	TRBJ1-4	CASSQDTGTGGEKLFF	TGCGCCAGCAGCCAAGACACCGGGACAGGGGGGGAAAAACTGTTTTTT
.	TRBV27	.	TRBJ1-4	CASSFGGLGSSEKLFF	TGTGCCAGCAGTTTTGGAGGACTCGGGTCTAGTGAAAAACTGTTTTTT
few	TRBV9	.	TRBJ2-3	CASSHMAHTDTQYF	TGTGCCAGCAGTCATATGGCCCATACAGATACGCAGTATTTT
.	TRBV5-6	TRBD1	TRBJ1-6	CASSFGQGYNSPLHF	TGTGCCAGCAGCTTTGGACAGGGTTATAATTCACCCCTCCACTTT
.	TRBV6-4	TRBD2	TRBJ2-2	CASSETSGSTGELFF	TGTGCCAGCAGTGAGACTAGCGGGAGTACCGGGGAGCTGTTTTTT
.	TRBV19	.	TRBJ1-5	CASSIGLDSYSNQPQHF	TGTGCCAGTAGTATAGGCCTGGACAGCTATAGCAATCAGCCCCAGCATTTT